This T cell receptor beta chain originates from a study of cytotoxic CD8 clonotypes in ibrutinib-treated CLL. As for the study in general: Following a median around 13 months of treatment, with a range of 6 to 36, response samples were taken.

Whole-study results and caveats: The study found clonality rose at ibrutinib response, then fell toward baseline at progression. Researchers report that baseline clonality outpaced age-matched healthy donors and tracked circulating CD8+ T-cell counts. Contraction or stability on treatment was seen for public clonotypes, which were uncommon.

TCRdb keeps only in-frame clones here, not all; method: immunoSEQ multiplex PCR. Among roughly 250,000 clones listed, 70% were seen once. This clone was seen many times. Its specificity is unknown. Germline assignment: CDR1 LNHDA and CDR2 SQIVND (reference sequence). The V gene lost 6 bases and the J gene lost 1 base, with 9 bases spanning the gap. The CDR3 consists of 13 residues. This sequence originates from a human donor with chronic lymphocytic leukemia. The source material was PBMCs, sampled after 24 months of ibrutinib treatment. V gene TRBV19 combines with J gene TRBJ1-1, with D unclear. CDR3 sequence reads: CASRRSENTEAFF. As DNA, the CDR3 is TGTGCCAGTAGACGGTCGGAGAACACTGAAGCTTTCTTT.